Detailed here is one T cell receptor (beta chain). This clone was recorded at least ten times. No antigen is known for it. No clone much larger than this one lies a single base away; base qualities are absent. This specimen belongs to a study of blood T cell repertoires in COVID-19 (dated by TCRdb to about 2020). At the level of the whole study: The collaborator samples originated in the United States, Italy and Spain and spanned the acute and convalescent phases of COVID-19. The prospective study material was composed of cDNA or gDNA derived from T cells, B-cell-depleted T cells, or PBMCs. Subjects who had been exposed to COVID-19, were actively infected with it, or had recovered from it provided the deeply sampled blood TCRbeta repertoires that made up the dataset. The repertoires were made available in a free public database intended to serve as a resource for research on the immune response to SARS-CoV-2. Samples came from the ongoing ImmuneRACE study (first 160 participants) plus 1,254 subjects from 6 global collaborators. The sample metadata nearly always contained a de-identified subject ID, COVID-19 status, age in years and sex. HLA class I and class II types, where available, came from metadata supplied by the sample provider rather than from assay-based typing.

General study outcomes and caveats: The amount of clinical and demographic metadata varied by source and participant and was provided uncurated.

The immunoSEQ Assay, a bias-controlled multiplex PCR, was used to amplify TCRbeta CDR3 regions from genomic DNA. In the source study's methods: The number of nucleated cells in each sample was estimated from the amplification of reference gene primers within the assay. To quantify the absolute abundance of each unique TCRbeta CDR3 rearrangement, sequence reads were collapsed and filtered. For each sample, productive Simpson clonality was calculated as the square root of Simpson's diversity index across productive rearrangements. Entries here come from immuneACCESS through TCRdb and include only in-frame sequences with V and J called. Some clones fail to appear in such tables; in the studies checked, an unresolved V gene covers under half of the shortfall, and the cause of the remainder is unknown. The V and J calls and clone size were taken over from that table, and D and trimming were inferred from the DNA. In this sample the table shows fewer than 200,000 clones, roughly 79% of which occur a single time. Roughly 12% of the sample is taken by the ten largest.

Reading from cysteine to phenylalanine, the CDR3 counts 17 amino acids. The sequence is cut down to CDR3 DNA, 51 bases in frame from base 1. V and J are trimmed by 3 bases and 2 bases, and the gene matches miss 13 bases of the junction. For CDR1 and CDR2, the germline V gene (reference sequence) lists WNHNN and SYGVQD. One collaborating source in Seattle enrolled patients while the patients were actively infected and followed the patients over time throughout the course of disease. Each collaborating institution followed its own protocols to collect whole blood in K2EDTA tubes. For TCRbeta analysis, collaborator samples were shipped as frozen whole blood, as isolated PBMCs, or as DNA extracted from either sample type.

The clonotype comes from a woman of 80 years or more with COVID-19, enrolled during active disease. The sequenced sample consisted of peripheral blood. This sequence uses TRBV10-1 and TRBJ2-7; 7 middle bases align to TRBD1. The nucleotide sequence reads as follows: TGCGCCAGCAGTGACCAAGAGACAGGGACCCCTACCTACGAGCAGTACTTC. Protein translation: CASSDQETGTPTYEQYF.